Listed here is a single T cell receptor beta chain. Germline V gene lookup returns CDR1 SEHNR and CDR2 FQNEAQ (reference sequence). The length of the CDR3 is 13 residues. V gave up 2 bases and J gave up 5 bases, with 6 bases separating them. As processed by the authors: Nucleated cell number was recorded as an estimate derived from reference gene primer amplification. The table came from immunoSEQ multiplex PCR; TCRdb's copy has only in-frame clones and leaves some out. The V and J calls and the clone size are those of that table, but D and trimming were determined from the DNA. Of roughly 150,000 clones listed, 85% to 90% were seen once; the top ten hold about 15%. This specimen belongs to a study of blood T cell repertoires in COVID-19. About the study: Nucleic acid was either cDNA or gDNA, and it came from T cells, B-cell-depleted T cells, or PBMCs.

The sequence came from a woman in her thirties or forties with acute or convalescent COVID-19. Sequenced: peripheral blood. V usage is TRBV7-9 and J usage is TRBJ2-2; no clear D. DNA of the CDR3: TGTGCCAGCAGCTTACTAGTGACCGGGGAGCTGTTTTTT. Encoded protein: CASSLLVTGELFF.